This TCR beta chain was captured in a study of T cell responses to AZD1222 COVID-19 vaccine. This CDR3 spans 15 amino acids. Trimming cost V 7 bases and J 6 bases, with 19 bases left between them. CDR1 is MNHNY, CDR2 SVGAGI, per germline (reference sequence). This table comes from immunoSEQ multiplex PCR, and its TCRdb copy is limited to in-frame clones, with some not included. Of 110,000 to 150,000 clones listed, around 89% are singletons. Findings and limits, study-wide: Repertoires were obtained only post-peak T cell response. Females outnumbered males among donors, who were mostly white British; clonal diversity was possibly underestimated. CD4 TCRs covered the whole spike, strongest at regions 160-218 and 743-854. Baseline seropositives among AZD1222 recipients totaled only five to seven.

Regarding this clone: Its matching antigen is unknown.

V gene TRBV6-6 combines with J gene TRBJ1-5; D may be TRBD1 (6 bases). The sample in question was peripheral blood, obtained on day 0 of AZD1222 vaccination. The TCR was taken from an adult in good health. CDR3 nucleotide sequence: TGTGCCAGCAATGAGGGTCCAGGGGAGCGTCAGCCCCAGCATTTT. Residues: CASNEGPGERQPQHF.